These 3 T cell receptor beta chains originate from one sample sequenced in a study of naive and memory T cell subsets. The SP2 primer and nested alpha and beta constant region primers amplified ligated cDNA in four rounds. TCRdb reprocessed the UMI-ligation and nested PCR reads via MiXCR and lists one record per CDR3 protein. The sample carries about 25,000 distinct CDR3 sequences, 5% to 5.5% recorded once. TCR cDNA received a 3' ligated oligonucleotide that carried a UMI. The specimen was blood. These receptors were obtained from an adult in good health.

The chain recombines TRBV9 with TRBJ2-1; 8 bases agree with TRBD1. The CDR3 totals 15 residues. CDR1 SGDLS and CDR2 YYNGEE come from the germline V gene. J was trimmed by 0 bases and V by 7 bases; bases with no gene match: 6. CDR3 in DNA: TGTGCCAGCGCGTCAGGGGGCTACTCCTACAATGAGCAGTTCTTC. Encoded protein: CASASGGYSYNEQFF. Using reference TRBV9 and TRBJ2-1 for the parts outside the CDR3, the full variable domain is DSGVTQTPKHLITATGQRVTLRCSPRSGDLSVYWYQQSLDQGLQFLIQYYNGEERAKGNILERFSAQQFPDLHSELNLSSLELGDSALYFCASASGGYSYNEQFFGPGTRLTVL.

This sequence joins TRBV12-3 or TRBV12-4 and TRBJ1-5, with a tentative D call TRBD1 (5 bases). Trimming shortened V by 5 bases and J by 0 bases, and 20 bases separated the two germline ends. The CDR3 consists of 18 residues. The CDR3 DNA reads TGTGCCAGCAGTCTAGGGACCAGCATGGGTGGTAGCAATCAGCCCCAGCATTTT. Translation gives CASSLGTSMGGSNQPQHF.

The CDR3, as DNA: TGCAGCGTTCTTTCGCGGGATAGCGCCTACGAGCAGTACTTC. Protein sequence: CSVLSRDSAYEQYF. The rearrangement joins TRBV29-1 to TRBJ2-7; tentative D call: TRBD2 (6 bases). Trimming removed 5 bases at V and 2 bases at J, with 16 bases between. The CDR3 spans 14 residues. Germline V lookup: CDR1 SQVTM, CDR2 ANQGSEA.